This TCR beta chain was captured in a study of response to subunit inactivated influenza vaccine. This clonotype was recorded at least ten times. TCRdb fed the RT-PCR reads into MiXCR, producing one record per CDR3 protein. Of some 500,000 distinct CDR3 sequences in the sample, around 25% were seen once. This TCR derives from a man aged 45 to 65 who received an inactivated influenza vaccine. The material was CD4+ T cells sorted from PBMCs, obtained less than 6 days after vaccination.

CDR3 sequence: CSASQATDTQYF. The CDR3 coding sequence is TGCAGTGCTAGCCAGGCCACAGATACGCAGTATTTT. V gene TRBV20-1 combines with J gene TRBJ2-3, with D unresolved. CDR3 length: 12 amino acids. V was cut by 3 bases and J by 2 bases, with 6 bases left in between. Germline V gives CDR1 DFQATT, CDR2 SNEGSKA (reference sequence).